The 20 T cell receptor beta chains below all came from one sample that was sequenced in a study of Graves' ophthalmopathy and Graves' hyperthyroidism. As the template, RNA transcripts were used to amplify TCR beta CDR3 regions. An opening RT-PCR round employed HTBI primers and preceded a second-round multiplex PCR. MiXCR, run by TCRdb on the multiplex PCR reads, gives a single entry per CDR3 protein. Of 740,000 or so distinct CDR3 sequences listed, 35% to 50% are singletons. Sequencing was carried out using peripheral blood. Every receptor here comes from an adult man with Graves' ophthalmopathy.

The genes are TRBV2 and TRBJ1-1; D not certain. The CDR3 spans 17 residues. Deletions cut 5 bases from V and 3 bases from J, with 22 bases between. Germline CDR1 reads SNHLY; CDR2 reads FYNNEI. The CDR3 spells CASSYRDRAVRDTEAFF. The CDR3 nucleotides read TGTGCCAGCAGTTACCGGGATAGGGCGGTACGGGACACTGAAGCTTTCTTT.

CDR3 sequence: CASSQDHEGRNTEAFF. CDR3 nucleotides: TGTGCCAGCAGCCAAGATCACGAGGGGCGTAACACTGAAGCTTTCTTT. The V call is TRBV4-2, the J call TRBJ1-1; a weak D match, TRBD1 (5 bases). V lost 0 bases and J 2 bases, leaving 13 bases between the germline ends. Germline V gives CDR1 LGHNA, CDR2 YNFKEQ. CDR3 length: 16 residues.

This clonotype was counted a few times. This chain uses TRBV5-1 with TRBJ1-4; possible D gene TRBD1, 5 bases. V was shortened by 0 bases and J by 3 bases, with 6 bases between the two germline ends. This CDR3 is 14 amino acids long. Germline assignment: CDR1 SGHRS and CDR2 YFSETQ. In nucleotides, the CDR3 is TGCGCCAGCAGCTTGGAGACAGCTAATGAAAAACTGTTTTTT. Amino acids: CASSLETANEKLFF.

The chain has TRBV11-2 and TRBJ2-7, with 7 nucleotides matching TRBD1. The CDR3 consists of 16 residues. From germline, CDR1 is SGHAT and CDR2 FQNNGV. The V segment lost 6 bases and the J segment 1 base; nucleotides outside the gene matches: 12. CDR3 sequence reads: CASSYSLTGTSYEQYF. The CDR3 DNA follows: TGTGCCAGCAGTTACTCTCTGACAGGGACATCCTACGAGCAGTACTTC.

The chain employs TRBV3-1 and TRBJ1-4, with a tentative D call TRBD1 (6 bases). V was shortened by 1 base and J by 6 bases, with 12 bases between the two germline ends. This CDR3 spans 15 amino acids. CDR1 and CDR2 (germline): LGHDT, YNNKEL (reference sequence). The chain's CDR3 is CASSQGLAGDEKLFF. The CDR3 DNA is TGTGCCAGCAGCCAAGGACTAGCAGGGGATGAAAAACTGTTTTTT.

This chain connects TRBV7-2 to TRBJ2-7, with D tentatively TRBD2 (7 bases). The CDR3 spans 15 residues. Trimming removed 6 bases from V and 5 bases from J, with 20 bases in between. Germline CDR1 reads SGHTA; CDR2 reads FQGNSA. The CDR3 reads CASSYKGGGIDEQYF. CDR3 DNA: TGTGCCAGCAGTTACAAAGGGGGGGGCATCGACGAGCAGTACTTC.

This clonotype was detected many times. The rearrangement uses TRBV2 and TRBJ1-1, with D perhaps TRBD1 (5 bases). The ends were cut back, 7 bases at V and 11 bases at J, with 20 bases in the middle. Germline V lookup: CDR1 SNHLY, CDR2 FYNNEI. The CDR3 has 13 amino acids. The CDR3 protein is CASTLEGGVRAFF. The CDR3 DNA follows: TGTGCCAGCACCCTCGAGGGAGGGGTGAGGGCTTTCTTT.

The gene calls are TRBV15 and TRBJ1-2; tentative D call: TRBD1 (6 bases). The V and J ends lost 1 base and 10 bases respectively, with 10 bases between them. CDR3 length: 12 amino acids. Germline CDR1 is LNHNV and CDR2 is YYDKDF (reference sequence). The CDR3 DNA reads TGTGCCACCAGCAGAGGGACAGAAGACTACACCTTC. Amino acid sequence: CATSRGTEDYTF. Supplemented by reference TRBV15 and TRBJ1-2, the full variable domain reads DAMVIQNPRYQVTQFGKPVTLSCSQTLNHNVMYWYQQKSSQAPKLLFHYYDKDFNNEADTPDNFQSRRPNTSFCFLDIRSPGLGDTAMYLCATSRGTEDYTFGSGTRLTVV.

The DNA for the CDR3 is TGTGCCAGCACTAACTATGGCTACACCTTC. The encoded protein is CASTNYGYTF. This rearrangement joins TRBV25-1 to TRBJ1-2; D gene unclear. CDR3 size: 10 residues. Germline V gene lookup returns CDR1 MGHDK and CDR2 SYGVNS. V dropped 7 bases and J dropped 0 bases, with 0 bases sitting between them.

This clonotype has a handful of counts. The V and J genes are TRBV7-9 and TRBJ1-5; a weak D match, TRBD1 (6 bases). Germline V gene sequence: CDR1 SEHNR, CDR2 FQNEAQ (reference sequence). Trimming cost V 5 bases and J 3 bases, with 14 bases left between them. The CDR3 totals 15 residues. Here the CDR3 reads CASSQGGRSNQPQHF. The DNA for the CDR3 is TGTGCCAGCAGCCAAGGGGGGCGGTCCAATCAGCCCCAGCATTTT. Complete variable domain (other parts from reference TRBV7-9 and TRBJ1-5): DTGVSQNPRHKITKRGQNVTFRCDPISEHNRLYWYRQTLGQGPEFLTYFQNEAQLEKSRLLSDRFSAERPKGSFSTLEIQRTEQGDSAMYLCASSQGGRSNQPQHFGDGTRLSIL.

As to this clonotype: A much bigger clone sits one base away, suggesting this may be a read error. This chain joins TRBV5-6 and TRBJ2-5, with 7 bases fitting TRBD2. Germline V gene lookup returns CDR1 SGHDT and CDR2 YYEEEE. V lost 3 bases, J lost 6 bases, and 5 bases stayed unmatched. The CDR3 has 13 amino acids. The CDR3 here is CASSWGRGQTQYF. CDR3 nucleotides: TGTGCCAGCAGCTGGGGGAGGGGTCAGACCCAGTACTTC.

The genes are TRBV11-1 and TRBJ2-6; D could derive from TRBD1 or TRBD2 (5 bases each). Trimming left V 5 bases short and J 0 bases short, with 11 bases between. CDR1 is SGHAT, CDR2 FQDESV, per germline (reference sequence). This CDR3 is built from 16 residues. CDR3 nucleotide sequence: TGTGCCAGCAGCCCGGGACGGTACTCTGGGGCCAACGTCCTGACTTTC. Translated: CASSPGRYSGANVLTF.

The genes are TRBV7-9 and TRBJ2-7; D remains ambiguous. Per the germline V gene, CDR1 is SEHNR and CDR2 is FQNEAQ (reference sequence). V was trimmed by 5 bases and J by 0 bases, leaving 14 bases between them. The CDR3 is 15 amino acids. The chain's CDR3 is CASSLGSGFSYEQYF. The DNA of the CDR3 is TGTGCCAGCAGCCTGGGGTCAGGCTTCTCCTACGAGCAGTACTTC.

This clonotype was detected only a few times. The CDR3 region is CSLELVSQETQYF. The CDR3 coding sequence is TGCAGCTTAGAGTTGGTTAGCCAAGAGACCCAGTACTTC. The genes are TRBV29-1 and TRBJ2-5, with D hard to call. Germline assignment: CDR1 SQVTM and CDR2 ANQGSEA. This CDR3 comprises 13 residues. The ends were cut back, 8 bases at V and 1 base at J, with 14 bases in the middle.

This clonotype was seen more than once but under ten times. Germline and junction disagree at one end, which may indicate a read error. The rearrangement uses TRBV24-1 and TRBJ1-5; TRBD1 aligns across 8 bases. CDR3 length: 15 amino acids. From germline, CDR1 is KGHDR and CDR2 SFDVKD. The CDR3 DNA follows: TGTGCCAGCAGTTCGAGACAGGGGCATGGGCAGCCCCAGCATTTT. Amino acids: CASSSRQGHGQPQHF.

J is TRBJ1-5 and V is TRBV19, with TRBD1 identical over 9 bases. Trimming took 7 bases from V and 3 from J; bases not matched to a gene: 7. The CDR3 is 15 residues long. The germline CDR1 and CDR2 sequences are LNHDA and SQIVND (reference sequence). The CDR3 spells CASNKGTGNNQPQHF. The CDR3 DNA is TGTGCCAGTAATAAGGGGACAGGGAACAATCAGCCCCAGCATTTT.

The chain recombines TRBV9 with TRBJ2-7; no firm D call. The germline V gene has CDR1 SGDLS and CDR2 YYNGEE. This CDR3 has 13 amino acids. V dropped 0 bases and J dropped 4 bases, with 8 bases sitting between them. The CDR3: CASSVDLYYEQYF. CDR3 sequence (DNA): TGTGCCAGCAGCGTAGACCTCTATTACGAGCAGTACTTC.

As for this clonotype: This may stem from a read error, because a much larger clone lies one nucleotide away. The CDR3: CAIRGNYEQYF. CDR3 sequence (DNA): TGTGCCATCAGAGGGAACTACGAGCAGTACTTC. The rearrangement joins TRBV10-3 to TRBJ2-7; D is uncertain. This CDR3 spans 11 amino acids. With 6 bases removed from V and 3 bases from J, the gap between germline ends came to 6 bases. The germline gives CDR1 ENHRY, CDR2 SYGVKD.

This clonotype was recorded once. A much more abundant neighbour one base away suggests this may be a read error. The rearrangement links TRBV7-2 to TRBJ1-4; D call uncertain. The CDR3 is 14 amino acids. CDR1 is SGHTA, CDR2 FQGNSA, per germline. V was shortened by 4 bases and J by 1 base, with 7 bases between the two germline ends. The CDR3 reads CASSWGGTNEKLFF. The CDR3 coding sequence is TGTGCCAGCAGCTGGGGTGGAACTAATGAAAAACTGTTTTTT.

V and J are TRBV7-2 and TRBJ1-1; no clear D. CDR3 length: 13 residues. The germline V gene encodes CDR1 SGHTA and CDR2 FQGNSA. With 6 bases removed from V and 8 bases from J, the gap between germline ends came to 16 bases. The CDR3 nucleotides are TGTGCCAGCAGTAGGCAGGCATCGCTAGAAGCTTTCTTT. Its protein product is CASSRQASLEAFF.